Below are 25 T cell receptor beta chains sequenced from a single sample in a study of blood T cell repertoires in COVID-19. Clones were read by immunoSEQ multiplex PCR, and TCRdb kept only the in-frame ones, dropping some. The sample includes some 43,000 clones, about four fifths of them seen just once. The sample taken for sequencing was peripheral blood. These receptors came from a woman aged 60-75 years with acute or convalescent COVID-19.

V is TRBV4-3 and J is TRBJ1-3; D gene uncertain. Germline CDR1 and CDR2: LGHNA and YSLEER. With 0 bases removed from V and 9 bases from J, the gap between germline ends came to 15 bases. This CDR3 is built from 15 residues. The CDR3 spells CASSQDRQFPGTIYF. CDR3 in DNA: TGCGCCAGCAGCCAAGATCGTCAGTTCCCAGGCACCATATATTTT.

The rearrangement uses TRBV7-8 and TRBJ1-5; the D gene is possibly TRBD1 (5 bases). CDR3 length: 14 amino acids. The V end lost 4 bases, the J end lost 8 bases, and 15 bases lay between the germline ends. The V gene's germline CDR1 is SGHVS and CDR2 FQNEAQ. Here the CDR3 reads CASSYTGGGEPQHF. CDR3 in DNA: TGTGCCAGCAGCTATACAGGTGGGGGGGAGCCCCAGCATTTT.

The chain links TRBV7-3 to TRBJ2-6; D might be TRBD1 (5 bases). V lost 1 base and J 3 bases, leaving 13 bases between the germline ends. Germline V gene sequence: CDR1 SGHTA, CDR2 FQGTGA. The CDR3 loop spans 17 amino acids. The CDR3: CASSLIQGLVGANVLTF. As DNA, the CDR3 is TGTGCCAGCAGCTTAATTCAGGGCCTCGTTGGGGCCAACGTCCTGACTTTC.

A single count supports this clone. V gene TRBV11-2 combines with J gene TRBJ1-1, with unresolved D. The CDR3 has 13 amino acids. V lost 5 bases and J lost 3, with 10 bases in between. CDR1 is SGHAT, CDR2 FQNNGV, per germline. As DNA, the CDR3 is TGTGCCAGCAGCCTGTACACAGACACTGAAGCTTTCTTT. This codes for CASSLYTDTEAFF. Complete variable domain (other parts from reference TRBV11-2 and TRBJ1-1): EAGVAQSPRYKIIEKRQSVAFWCNPISGHATLYWYQQILGQGPKLLIQFQNNGVVDDSQLPKDRFSAERLKGVDSTLKIQPAKLEDSAVYLCASSLYTDTEAFFGQGTRLTVV.

V and J are TRBV7-9 and TRBJ2-6; 7 nucleotides align to TRBD1. The V gene end was trimmed by 2 bases and the J gene end by 5 bases; junction bases not matched to a gene: 3. Germline CDR1 is SEHNR and CDR2 is FQNEAQ (reference sequence). The CDR3 is made up of 15 amino acids. This CDR3 is CASSLKGARANVLTF. CDR3 nucleotide sequence: TGTGCCAGCAGCTTAAAGGGGGCGAGGGCCAACGTCCTGACTTTC.

V and J are TRBV10-2 and TRBJ1-6; D gene ambiguous. The germline V gene encodes CDR1 WSHSY and CDR2 SAAADI. The CDR3 loop spans 16 amino acids. Deletions cut 2 bases from V and 9 bases from J, with 17 bases between. For the CDR3, the DNA is TGCGCCAGCAGTGAGCCCTCCGGCCACGACATTTCACCCCTCCACTTT. The encoded protein is CASSEPSGHDISPLHF.

The rearrangement joins TRBV12-3 or TRBV12-4 to TRBJ2-1; possibly TRBD2 for D (5 bases). There are 13 residues in the CDR3. V lost 6 bases, J lost 10 bases, and 16 bases lay in between. CDR3 in DNA: TGTGCCAGCAGCCTCGACGGGGATGCGGAGCAGTTCTTC. Protein: CASSLDGDAEQFF.

The chain is built from TRBV4-3 and TRBJ1-2; 10 nucleotides align to TRBD1. CDR1 is LGHNA, CDR2 YSLEER, per germline. V shed 1 base, J shed 3 bases, and the junction held 2 bases outside the gene matches. The CDR3 is made up of 15 amino acids. The CDR3 sequence: CASSQGQGADYGYTF. In DNA form, the CDR3 reads TGCGCCAGCAGCCAAGGACAGGGGGCGGACTATGGCTACACCTTC.

CDR3 DNA sequence: TGTGCCAGCAGTGAAGGTTTTTCGGGACAGGCGACAAACCCCTACACCTTC. Encoded protein: CASSEGFSGQATNPYTF. The J gene is TRBJ1-2, the V gene TRBV6-1, with 8 positions matching TRBD1. Germline trimming cut 1 base from V and 10 bases from J; bases unmatched to any gene: 17. CDR3 length: 17 residues. Germline V gene sequence: CDR1 MNHNS, CDR2 SASEGT.

This clone is a singleton in its sample. A junction boundary mismatches the germline segment, possibly from a read error. This rearrangement joins TRBV7-3 to TRBJ2-2; D is possibly TRBD2 (6 bases). The V gene's germline CDR1 is SGHTA and CDR2 FQGTGA. CDR3 length equals 15 residues. The chain's CDR3 is CVSSPLGGPAGELFF. The CDR3 DNA reads as TGTGTCAGCAGCCCACTCGGGGGTCCGGCCGGGGAGCTGTTTTTT.

The chain is built from TRBV9 and TRBJ1-1, with TRBD1 as a possible D gene (5 bases). Germline values: CDR1 SGDLS, CDR2 YYNGEE. This CDR3 region has 15 residues. V lost 1 base to trimming and J lost 0 bases, with 10 bases between them. CDR3 residues: CASSVYDSLNTEAFF. The CDR3 nucleotides read TGTGCCAGCAGCGTATACGACAGCTTGAACACTGAAGCTTTCTTT.

CDR3 region: CASSEVGWTSSNEKLFF. DNA for the CDR3: TGTGCCAGCAGTGAGGTGGGGTGGACATCGTCTAATGAAAAACTGTTTTTT. This chain connects TRBV6-1 to TRBJ1-4, with D possibly matching TRBD1 (5 bases). Deletions cut 3 bases from V and 3 bases from J, with 17 bases between. Germline V lookup: CDR1 MNHNS, CDR2 SASEGT. CDR3 length: 17 amino acids.

The CDR3 loop is CASSVAGGAGNYGYTF. For the CDR3, the DNA is TGTGCCAGCAGCGTAGCGGGGGGGGCGGGTAACTATGGCTACACCTTC. The V call is TRBV9, the J call TRBJ1-2, with a weak D call TRBD1 (6 bases). In germline, CDR1 is SGDLS, CDR2 YYNGEE. Trimming stripped 0 bases from V and 1 base from J, with 13 bases between. The CDR3 is 16 residues long. The full variable domain, completed using reference TRBV9 and TRBJ1-2, is DSGVTQTPKHLITATGQRVTLRCSPRSGDLSVYWYQQSLDQGLQFLIQYYNGEERAKGNILERFSAQQFPDLHSELNLSSLELGDSALYFCASSVAGGAGNYGYTFGSGTRLTVV.

The CDR3 DNA sequence: TGTGCCAGCAGTGGCCCTTGGGGGACTAGCGGGTCGGAAGAGACCCAGTACTTC. As protein: CASSGPWGTSGSEETQYF. The rearrangement links TRBV6-1 to TRBJ2-5; the match to TRBD2 covers 12 bases. The CDR3 is 18 residues long. The V gene end was trimmed by 4 bases and the J gene end by 3 bases; junction bases not matched to a gene: 12. CDR1 is MNHNS and CDR2 is SASEGT in the germline V gene.

The rearrangement uses TRBV4-3 and TRBJ1-5; D is ambiguous. This CDR3 has 15 amino acids. Looked up from germline, CDR1 is LGHNA and CDR2 is YSLEER. V was trimmed by 0 bases and J by 5 bases, leaving 11 bases between them. In DNA, the CDR3 is TGCGCCAGCAGCCAAGATACGTCATCGGATCAGCCCCAGCATTTT. Protein sequence: CASSQDTSSDQPQHF.

To note about this clone: Other nucleotide sequences in the sample specify the same CDR3. The V and J genes are TRBV4-1 and TRBJ1-1, with D tentatively TRBD1 (5 bases). Germline V gene lookup returns CDR1 MGHRA and CDR2 YSYEKL. The V end lost 1 base, the J end lost 0 bases, and 9 bases lay between the germline ends. The CDR3 contains 15 residues. CDR3 nucleotide sequence: TGCGCCAGCAGCCAAGTTGCGGGGCTGAACACTGAAGCTTTCTTT. Translated, it gives CASSQVAGLNTEAFF.

V gene TRBV7-2 combines with J gene TRBJ2-2; TRBD2 agrees at 11 bases. Germline V gives CDR1 SGHTA, CDR2 FQGNSA. This CDR3 comprises 15 residues. V gave up 8 bases and J gave up 10 bases; unmatched junction bases: 12. The CDR3: CASASGGPGPAELFF. Here the CDR3 DNA reads TGTGCCAGCGCTAGCGGGGGGCCTGGGCCAGCGGAGCTGTTTTTT.

The V and J genes are TRBV11-2 and TRBJ2-7; the match to TRBD1 covers 10 bases. CDR3 length: 15 residues. The junction had 10 bases not matched to a gene; V was cut back by 6 bases and J by 5 bases. Looked up from germline, CDR1 is SGHAT and CDR2 is FQNNGV. CDR3 protein: CASRLTGQGLDEQYF. As DNA, the CDR3 is TGTGCCAGCAGGTTAACGGGACAGGGGCTTGACGAGCAGTACTTC.

The V and J genes are TRBV6-4 and TRBJ2-1, with D possibly being TRBD2 (5 bases). Trimming left V 0 bases short and J 7 bases short, with 10 bases between. In germline, CDR1 is MRHNA, CDR2 SNTAGT. The CDR3 sequence is 14 residues long. The CDR3 DNA reads as TGTGCCAGCAGTGACTCGACGGGGTTGAATGAGCAGTTCTTC. Residues: CASSDSTGLNEQFF.

This clone was detected only once. The chain joins TRBV11-2 to TRBJ2-1; tentatively, D is TRBD2 (6 bases). Trimming cost V 6 bases and J 9 bases, with 18 bases left between them. Germline CDR1 SGHAT, CDR2 FQNNGV. The CDR3 sequence is 14 residues long. CDR3 bases: TGTGCCAGCAGGAGACTAGTGGGGAATGTTGAGCAGTTCTTC. Translating gives CASRRLVGNVEQFF.

This clone was counted a few times. This chain connects TRBV6-5 to TRBJ1-5, with 10 bases fitting TRBD1. The V and J ends lost 7 bases and 7 bases, in that order; junction bases with no gene match: 10. Germline values: CDR1 MNHEY, CDR2 SVGAGI. There are 15 residues in the CDR3. This CDR3 reads CASTLGQGYSQPQHF. For the CDR3, the DNA is TGTGCCAGCACTTTGGGACAGGGGTATAGCCAGCCCCAGCATTTT.

The chain recombines TRBV11-2 with TRBJ2-3; 8 bases are shared with TRBD1. CDR3 length: 15 amino acids. CDR1 and CDR2 from the germline V gene are SGHAT and FQNNGV. V lost 5 bases, J lost 1 base, and 5 bases stayed unmatched. The CDR3, as DNA: TGTGCCAGCAGCCTGCAACAGGGGGGCACAGATACGCAGTATTTT. Its protein is CASSLQQGGTDTQYF.

The CDR3 protein is CASSPAGVDTEAFF. As DNA, the CDR3 is TGTGCCAGCAGCCCGGCGGGGGTAGACACTGAAGCTTTCTTT. The chain joins TRBV7-3 to TRBJ1-1; tentative D call: TRBD1 (5 bases). CDR1 is SGHTA, CDR2 FQGTGA, per germline. Trimming removed 5 bases at V and 3 bases at J, with 13 bases between. This CDR3 has 14 residues.

V is TRBV10-3 and J is TRBJ2-1, with D possibly being TRBD1 (6 bases). Trimming stripped 2 bases from V and 3 bases from J, with 11 bases between. In germline, CDR1 is ENHRY, CDR2 SYGVKD. The CDR3 totals 15 residues. The chain's CDR3 is CAISEADRFYNEQFF. The CDR3 region has the DNA TGTGCCATCAGTGAGGCGGACAGATTCTACAATGAGCAGTTCTTC.

The chain has TRBV7-6 and TRBJ2-3; a weak D match, TRBD1 (5 bases). This CDR3 comprises 17 residues. The V gene lost 5 bases and the J gene lost 2 bases, with 20 bases spanning the gap. Germline lookup yields CDR1 SGHVS and CDR2 FNYEAQ. The CDR3 nucleotides are TGTGCCAGCAGCGCGCGTAGTCGTGACAGTAACACAGATACGCAGTATTTT. Its translation: CASSARSRDSNTDTQYF.